Listed below are T cell receptor beta chains from one sample, sequenced in a study of T cells in Graves' hyperthyroidism and ophthalmopathy. TCRdb passed the multiplex PCR reads through MiXCR, listing each CDR3 protein once. The sample gives 530,000 or so distinct CDR3 sequences, roughly 17% of which show up once; around 17% is in the top ten. Sequenced input: blood. Receptor source: a woman between 18 and 30 years old with Graves' ophthalmopathy. Each CDR3 is given with its conserved first and last residue. Fields, in order: D gene, V gene, J gene, clone size, CDR3 DNA, CDR3 protein. A D gene is named only where the DNA matches it firmly. The listing skips clone size in some rows; elsewhere it reads once, few, many or a size class.

D: .; V: TRBV6-1; J: TRBJ1-1; size: many; DNA: TGTGCCAGCAGGAGGGACATCTCCACTGAAGCTTTCTTT; CDR3: CASRRDISTEAFF
D: TRBD1; V: TRBV18; J: TRBJ1-1; size: many; DNA: TGTGCCAGCTCACCAGGGACAGGGATTGGCACTGAAGCTTTCTTT; CDR3: CASSPGTGIGTEAFF
D: .; V: TRBV13; J: TRBJ1-1; size: many; DNA: TGTGCCAGCAGCGACGGAGGGGGGAACACTGAAGCTTTCTTT; CDR3: CASSDGGGNTEAFF
D: TRBD1; V: TRBV4-1; J: TRBJ2-1; size: many; DNA: TGCGCCAGCAGTGAACCGGGACAGGGGGCAAATGAGCAGTTCTTC; CDR3: CASSEPGQGANEQFF
D: .; V: TRBV28; J: TRBJ2-1; size: few; DNA: TGTGCCAGCAGTTTTTCGGCACTAGCTCGTGAGCAGTTCTTC; CDR3: CASSFSALAREQFF
D: TRBD1; V: TRBV5-1; J: TRBJ2-7; size: many; DNA: TGCGCCAGCAGGTGGGGGACAGGCACTGCCTACGAGCAGTACTTC; CDR3: CASRWGTGTAYEQYF
D: .; V: TRBV20-1; J: TRBJ2-5; size: .; DNA: TGCAGTGCTACTTCCGCGGGCGGGGAGACCTTCCAAGAGACCCAGTACTTC; CDR3: CSATSAGGETFQETQYF
D: .; V: TRBV11-2; J: TRBJ2-1; size: many; DNA: TGTGCCAGCAGCTTATTCGGCCTCCCCGGAAACAATGAGCAGTTCTTC; CDR3: CASSLFGLPGNNEQFF
D: TRBD2; V: TRBV28; J: TRBJ2-7; size: many; DNA: TGTGCCCCAAGCGGAGGGGTCCGCGGGGGGGCCCTCGAGCAGTACTTC; CDR3: CAPSGGVRGGALEQYF
D: TRBD1; V: TRBV19; J: TRBJ2-7; size: few; DNA: TGTGCCAGTAATACGGGACAGGGAGGTCACGAGCAGTACTTC; CDR3: CASNTGQGGHEQYF
D: .; V: TRBV12-3/TRBV12-4; J: TRBJ1-6; size: few; DNA: TGTGCCAGCAGTTTCAGACGGGCAGATAATTCACCCCTCCACTTT; CDR3: CASSFRRADNSPLHF
D: .; V: TRBV28; J: TRBJ2-7; size: .; DNA: TGTGCCAGCAGTTTATATGGGAGATCCGACGAGCAGTACTTC; CDR3: CASSLYGRSDEQYF
D: TRBD2; V: TRBV5-1; J: TRBJ2-5; size: .; DNA: TGCGCCAGCAGCTTCGGGGGGACCGACCAAGAGACCCAGTACTTC; CDR3: CASSFGGTDQETQYF
D: .; V: TRBV6-2/TRBV6-3; J: TRBJ2-1; size: few; DNA: TGTGCCAGCAGTCCCGGGGTAGCGGAGTACAATGAGCAGTTCTTC; CDR3: CASSPGVAEYNEQFF
D: .; V: TRBV28; J: TRBJ2-2; size: many; DNA: TGTGCCAGCAGTTCCGTCCCGGGACTCCAATCTGGGCCTCCGGAGGAGCTGTTTTTT; CDR3: CASSSVPGLQSGPPEELFF
D: TRBD1; V: TRBV30; J: TRBJ1-5; size: .; DNA: TGTGCCTGGAGTGTAGGTAACAGGGGAGTTCAGCCCCAGCATTTT; CDR3: CAWSVGNRGVQPQHF
D: TRBD2; V: TRBV7-2; J: TRBJ2-3; size: many; DNA: TGTGCCAGCAGCTTAGCGCTAGCGGGAGGGCCAGAGGGAGATACGCAGTATTTT; CDR3: CASSLALAGGPEGDTQYF
D: .; V: TRBV6-1; J: TRBJ1-4; size: .; DNA: TGTGCCACCTCGCAGGGGTTTGGAGAAAAACTGTTTTTT; CDR3: CATSQGFGEKLFF
D: TRBD2; V: TRBV9; J: TRBJ2-3; size: .; DNA: TGTGCCAGCAGCCTAGCGGGAGTCCCCTCAGGCGATACGCAGTATTTT; CDR3: CASSLAGVPSGDTQYF
D: .; V: TRBV27; J: TRBJ1-1; size: many; DNA: TGTGCCAGCAGGGAGGAGACCGGAGACACTGAAGCTTTCTTT; CDR3: CASREETGDTEAFF
D: .; V: TRBV3-1; J: TRBJ2-7; size: few; DNA: TGTGCCAGCAGCCAAGTTAGCGCTTTCGACTACGAGCAGTACTTC; CDR3: CASSQVSAFDYEQYF
D: TRBD1; V: TRBV20-1; J: TRBJ1-1; size: many; DNA: TGCAGTGCGGGGGACAGAGGCACTGAAGCTTTCTTT; CDR3: CSAGDRGTEAFF
D: .; V: TRBV20-1; J: TRBJ1-1; size: .; DNA: TGCAGTGCTAAGGACAGTATGAACACTGAAGCTTTCTTT; CDR3: CSAKDSMNTEAFF
D: .; V: TRBV11-2; J: TRBJ2-3; size: many; DNA: TGTGCCAGCAGCTTTAGAGGGGCAGATACGCAGTATTTT; CDR3: CASSFRGADTQYF
D: TRBD1; V: TRBV9; J: TRBJ1-2; size: few; DNA: TGTGCCAGCAGCGGCGACAGGGGCACTAACTATGGCTACACCTTC; CDR3: CASSGDRGTNYGYTF
D: .; V: TRBV6-2/TRBV6-3; J: TRBJ2-1; size: .; DNA: TGTGCCAGCAGTTCTACTTACGACCCTTTCGTCTTC; CDR3: CASSSTYDPFVF
D: .; V: TRBV28; J: TRBJ2-1; size: many; DNA: TGTGCCAGCCGTCCATTCGAGTACAATGAGCAGTTCTTC; CDR3: CASRPFEYNEQFF
D: .; V: TRBV28; J: TRBJ1-5; size: many; DNA: TGTGCCAGCAGTTTATCCCAGGGTAGCAATCAGCCCCAGCATTTT; CDR3: CASSLSQGSNQPQHF
D: .; V: TRBV2; J: TRBJ2-7; size: .; DNA: TGTGCCAGCAGTGAGTCCTCCGGGACTTTTTACGAGCAGTACTTC; CDR3: CASSESSGTFYEQYF